This paragraph reports one TCR beta chain. What antigen it recognizes has not been identified. No much larger clone exists at a distance of one base, and base qualities are not known. The data originate from a study of cytomegalovirus exposure and HLA in healthy donors (dated by TCRdb to the late 2010s). Context from the whole study: The 700 or so repertoires of the first cohort and the 120 validation repertoires were produced on the same platform, according to a later analysis. The study was designed to test whether signatures of past pathogen exposure could be identified by cataloging public T cell receptors. A separate validation cohort of roughly 120 different subjects was used in addition to the roughly 640-subject first cohort. High-throughput TCR immunosequencing, statistical association of individual TCRs with disease status, and machine learning were combined to predict cytomegalovirus infection status.

The research as a whole found: The classifier was reported to diagnose cytomegalovirus status with high specificity and sensitivity in both the original cohort and the validation cohort. While some public TCRs were present in many individuals, most TCR sequences turned up only very rarely across donors. Subsequent analysis determined that TCRs grouped into clusters in the first cohort also showed a tendency toward co-occurrence across the 120 or so validation repertoires, and 85% to 95% of cluster scores exceeded 0. The validation cohort had no HLA typing available for a later analysis, so co-occurrence within that cohort was assessed over all 130 or so repertoires. The study listed 150 to 200 TCR beta chains as associated with cytomegalovirus. The authors suggested that the approach could potentially be extended to other disease states and immunological phenotypes. A few of the identified cytomegalovirus-associated TCR beta chains were confirmed in vitro to be specific for cytomegalovirus antigens.

Receptor amplification or capture employed the immunoSEQ multiplex PCR assay. The paper's data handling went like this. A statistical classification framework was built to diagnose cytomegalovirus status from the catalog of TCR beta chain sequences. Here the immuneACCESS table is served through TCRdb, limited to in-frame sequences with V and J called. Missing clones are a known gap in these copies; in checked studies unresolved V genes cover under half, and the rest lacks a known reason. For V, J and clone size, that table is used; D and trimming come from the DNA. For this sample there are 85,000 to 90,000 clones; 96% appear just once. The top ten clones comprise around 0.78% of the sample. Separate from the approximately 670-subject first cohort, the validation cohort of about 110 subjects was the group to which the donors belonged. CDR1 SGHTA and CDR2 FQGNSA are derived from the germline V gene. Measured from the cysteine to the phenylalanine, the CDR3 is 13 residues long. Only the CDR3 DNA is retained, 39 bases long and in frame from the first base. V gives up 5 bases and J gives up 6 bases, and the segment between their germline ends measures 13 bases.

Sequenced sample: PBMCs. The clonotype was recovered from a man aged 18 to 29 in good health and CMV-seronegative. This chain joins TRBV7-2 to TRBJ1-2, with the D gene uncertain. For the CDR3, the sequence is CASSPRGGNGYTF. The sequence in DNA is TGTGCCAGCAGCCCCCGGGGAGGGAATGGCTACACCTTC.